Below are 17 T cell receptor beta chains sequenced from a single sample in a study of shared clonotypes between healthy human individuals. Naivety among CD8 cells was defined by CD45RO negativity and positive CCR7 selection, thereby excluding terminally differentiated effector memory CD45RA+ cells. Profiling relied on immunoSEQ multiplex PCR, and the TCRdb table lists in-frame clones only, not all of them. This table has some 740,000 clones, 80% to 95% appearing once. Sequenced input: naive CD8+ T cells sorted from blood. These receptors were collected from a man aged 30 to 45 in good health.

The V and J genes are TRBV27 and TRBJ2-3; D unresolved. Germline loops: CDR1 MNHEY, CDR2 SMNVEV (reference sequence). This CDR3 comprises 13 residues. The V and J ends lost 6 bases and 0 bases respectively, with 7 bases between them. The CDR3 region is CASRPRSTDTQYF. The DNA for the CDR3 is TGTGCCAGCAGACCCAGGAGCACAGATACGCAGTATTTT.

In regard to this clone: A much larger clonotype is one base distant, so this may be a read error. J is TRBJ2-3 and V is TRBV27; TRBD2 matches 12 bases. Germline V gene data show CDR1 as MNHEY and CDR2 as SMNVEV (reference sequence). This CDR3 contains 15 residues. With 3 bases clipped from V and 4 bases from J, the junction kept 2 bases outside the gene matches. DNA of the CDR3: TGTGCCAGCAGTTTGACTAGCGGGAGCCCAGATACGCAGTATTTT. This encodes CASSLTSGSPDTQYF.

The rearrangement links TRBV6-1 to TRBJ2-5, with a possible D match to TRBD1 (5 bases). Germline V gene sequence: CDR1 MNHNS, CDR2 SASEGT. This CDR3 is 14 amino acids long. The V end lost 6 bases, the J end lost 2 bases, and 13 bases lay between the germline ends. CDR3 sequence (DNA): TGTGCCAGCAGAGCGACAGTTAGACAAGAGACCCAGTACTTC. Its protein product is CASRATVRQETQYF.

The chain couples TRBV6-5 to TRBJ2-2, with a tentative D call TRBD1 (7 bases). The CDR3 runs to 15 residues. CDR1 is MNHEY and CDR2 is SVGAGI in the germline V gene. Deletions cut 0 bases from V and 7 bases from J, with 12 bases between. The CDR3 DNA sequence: TGTGCCAGCAGTTACTCGGAGGGGGCTGGCGGGGAGCTGTTTTTT. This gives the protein CASSYSEGAGGELFF.

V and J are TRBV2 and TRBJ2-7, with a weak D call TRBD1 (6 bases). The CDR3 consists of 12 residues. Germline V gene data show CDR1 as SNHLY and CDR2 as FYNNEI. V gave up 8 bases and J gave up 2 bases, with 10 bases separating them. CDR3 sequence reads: CASQGSAYEQYF. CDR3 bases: TGTGCCAGCCAGGGGTCGGCCTACGAGCAGTACTTC. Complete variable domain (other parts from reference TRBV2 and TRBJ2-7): EPEVTQTPSHQVTQMGQEVILRCVPISNHLYFYWYRQILGQKVEFLVSFYNNEISEKSEIFDDQFSVERPDGSNFTLKIRSTKLEDSAMYFCASQGSAYEQYFGPGTRLTVT.

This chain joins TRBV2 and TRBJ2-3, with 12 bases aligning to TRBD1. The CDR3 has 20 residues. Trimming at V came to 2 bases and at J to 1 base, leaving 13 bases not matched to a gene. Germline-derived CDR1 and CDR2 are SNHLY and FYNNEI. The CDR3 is CASSEIGGWDRGLGTDTQYF. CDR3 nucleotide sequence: TGTGCCAGCAGTGAAATAGGCGGCTGGGACAGGGGGCTTGGCACAGATACGCAGTATTTT.

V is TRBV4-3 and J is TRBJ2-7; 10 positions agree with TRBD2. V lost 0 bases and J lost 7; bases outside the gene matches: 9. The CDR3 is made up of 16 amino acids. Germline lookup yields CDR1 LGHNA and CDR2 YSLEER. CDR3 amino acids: CASSQDFLAGVDEQYF. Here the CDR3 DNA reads TGCGCCAGCAGCCAAGATTTTCTAGCGGGAGTGGATGAGCAGTACTTC.

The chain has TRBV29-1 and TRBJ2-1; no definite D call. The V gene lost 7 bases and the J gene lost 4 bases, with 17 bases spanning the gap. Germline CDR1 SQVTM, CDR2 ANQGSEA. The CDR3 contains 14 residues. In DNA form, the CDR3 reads TGCAGCGCCGGAAATACTCAATGGTACAATGAGCAGTTCTTC. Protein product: CSAGNTQWYNEQFF.

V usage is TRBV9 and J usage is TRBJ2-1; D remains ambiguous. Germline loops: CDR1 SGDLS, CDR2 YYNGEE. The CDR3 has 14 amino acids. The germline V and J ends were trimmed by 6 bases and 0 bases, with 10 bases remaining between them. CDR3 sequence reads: CASNDGSSYNEQFF. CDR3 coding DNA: TGTGCCAGCAACGACGGCAGCTCCTACAATGAGCAGTTCTTC.

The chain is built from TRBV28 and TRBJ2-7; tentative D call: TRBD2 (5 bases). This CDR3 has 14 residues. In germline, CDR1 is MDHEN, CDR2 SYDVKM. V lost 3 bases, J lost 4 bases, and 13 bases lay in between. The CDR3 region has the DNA TGTGCCAGCAGTTTGAAGGAGGCTGATTACGAGCAGTACTTC. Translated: CASSLKEADYEQYF.

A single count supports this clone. CDR3: CASSFQHNEQFF. DNA of the CDR3: TGTGCCAGCAGCTTTCAGCACAATGAGCAGTTCTTC. The chain links TRBV11-2 to TRBJ2-1; no reliable D call. This CDR3 is 12 amino acids long. V shed 3 bases and J shed 5 bases, with 5 bases lying between them. Germline loops: CDR1 SGHAT, CDR2 FQNNGV.

The CDR3 reads CASSFIEQFF. CDR3 nucleotide sequence: TGTGCCAGCAGCTTTATCGAGCAGTTCTTC. The rearrangement links TRBV7-9 to TRBJ2-1; no firm D call. Germline loops: CDR1 SEHNR, CDR2 FQNEAQ (reference sequence). This CDR3 is 10 amino acids long. Trimming took 3 bases from V and 10 from J, leaving 4 bases between them.

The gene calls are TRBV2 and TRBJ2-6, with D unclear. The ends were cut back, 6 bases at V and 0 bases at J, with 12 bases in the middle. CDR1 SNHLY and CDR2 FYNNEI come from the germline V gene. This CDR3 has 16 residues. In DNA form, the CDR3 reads TGTGCCAGCAGCGACCCGGCTTCCTCTGGGGCCAACGTCCTGACTTTC. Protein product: CASSDPASSGANVLTF.

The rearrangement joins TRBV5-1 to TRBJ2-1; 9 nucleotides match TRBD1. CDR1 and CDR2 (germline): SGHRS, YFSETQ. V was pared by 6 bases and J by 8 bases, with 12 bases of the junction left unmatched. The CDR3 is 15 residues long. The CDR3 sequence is CASTIRTGVQDEQFF. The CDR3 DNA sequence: TGCGCCAGCACAATCAGGACAGGGGTTCAAGATGAGCAGTTCTTC. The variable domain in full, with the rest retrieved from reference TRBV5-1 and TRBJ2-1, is KAGVTQTPRYLIKTRGQQVTLSCSPISGHRSVSWYQQTPGQGLQFLFEYFSETQRNKGNFPGRFSGRQFSNSRSEMNVSTLELGDSALYLCASTIRTGVQDEQFFGPGTRLTVL.

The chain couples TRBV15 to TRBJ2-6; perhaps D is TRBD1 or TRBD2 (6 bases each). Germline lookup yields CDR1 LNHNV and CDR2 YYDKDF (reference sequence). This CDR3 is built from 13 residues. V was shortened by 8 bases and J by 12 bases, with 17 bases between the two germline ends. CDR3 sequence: CATGGTRASVLTF. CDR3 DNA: TGTGCCACCGGGGGGACAAGGGCCTCCGTCCTGACTTTC.

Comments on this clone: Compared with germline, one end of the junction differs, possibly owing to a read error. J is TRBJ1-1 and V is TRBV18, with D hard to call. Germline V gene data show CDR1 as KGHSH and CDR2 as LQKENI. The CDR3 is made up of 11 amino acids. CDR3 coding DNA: TGTGCCAGCTCAACAAACACGGAAGCTTTCTTT. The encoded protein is CASSTNTEAFF.

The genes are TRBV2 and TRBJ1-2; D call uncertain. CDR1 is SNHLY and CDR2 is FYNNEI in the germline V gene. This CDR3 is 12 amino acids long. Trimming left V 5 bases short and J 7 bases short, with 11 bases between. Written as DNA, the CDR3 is TGTGCCAGCAGTTCACCCTTGGGTGGCTACACCTTC. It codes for CASSSPLGGYTF.